This passage covers 30 T cell receptor beta chains from one sample sequenced in a study of blood T cell repertoires in COVID-19. Only in-frame clones appear in the TCRdb table, and some are missing; sequencing was by immunoSEQ multiplex PCR. The sample yields about 300,000 clones, around 88% seen once. Material for sequencing was peripheral blood. The source is a woman aged 25 to 39 with COVID-19, enrolled during active disease.

The V gene is TRBV5-3, the J gene TRBJ2-7; TRBD1 matches at 9 bases. TRBV5-3 belongs to the ORF category, with a function that is uncertain. The CDR3 consists of 15 residues. Unmatched junction bases numbered 10, after V lost 4 bases and J lost 5 bases. The CDR3 loop is CARSTGDREVNEQYV. CDR3 DNA: TGTGCCAGAAGCACGGGGGACAGGGAGGTGAACGAGCAGTACGTC.

The rearrangement links TRBV7-6 to TRBJ1-1; 7 bases fit TRBD1. The CDR3 runs to 13 residues. The germline gives CDR1 SGHVS, CDR2 FNYEAQ. V gave up 1 base and J gave up 9 bases; unmatched junction bases: 5. The CDR3 reads CASSLDSGQKAFF. As DNA, the CDR3 is TGTGCCAGCAGCTTAGACTCGGGACAGAAAGCTTTCTTT.

The chain joins TRBV30 to TRBJ2-7, with D maybe TRBD2 (5 bases). Germline CDR1 and CDR2: GTSNPN and SVGIG (reference sequence). Trimming removed 2 bases at V and 7 bases at J, with 12 bases between. This CDR3 comprises 12 residues. The CDR3 sequence: CAWSRDLGEQYF. The CDR3 nucleotides are TGTGCCTGGAGTCGGGATTTAGGGGAGCAGTACTTC.

The chain is built from TRBV4-3 and TRBJ2-2; 8 nucleotides match TRBD1. V lost 3 bases, J lost 2 bases, and 5 bases stayed unmatched. The CDR3 contains 16 residues. From germline, CDR1 is LGHNA and CDR2 YSLEER. The CDR3 bases are TGCGCCAGCAGCCAGGACCCAGGGGGCAACACCGGGGAGCTGTTTTTT. This sequence encodes CASSQDPGGNTGELFF.

V and J are TRBV30 and TRBJ2-3; no clear D. Per germline, CDR1 GTSNPN and CDR2 SVGIG (reference sequence). This CDR3 contains 12 residues. With 3 bases removed from V and 0 bases from J, the gap between germline ends came to 4 bases. The CDR3: CAWSPSTDTQYF. CDR3 coding DNA: TGTGCCTGGAGCCCTAGCACAGATACGCAGTATTTT.

The CDR3 DNA reads TGTGCCAGCTCACCACCCTTTGGGGCCGGCTACACCTTC. This sequence encodes CASSPPFGAGYTF. This chain joins TRBV18 and TRBJ1-2; possibly TRBD1 for D (5 bases). Per germline, CDR1 KGHSH and CDR2 LQKENI. The V gene lost 0 bases and the J gene lost 8 bases, with 10 bases spanning the gap. This CDR3 region has 13 residues. Full variable domain (outside the CDR3, taken from reference TRBV18 and TRBJ1-2): NAGVMQNPRHLVRRRGQEARLRCSPMKGHSHVYWYRQLPEEGLKFMVYLQKENIIDESGMPKERFSAEFPKEGPSILRIQQVVRGDSAAYFCASSPPFGAGYTFGSGTRLTVV.

This sequence joins TRBV6-2 or TRBV6-3 and TRBJ2-3, with 8 bases aligning to TRBD2. The trim removed 2 bases at V and 3 bases at J, leaving 7 bases unmatched. There are 16 residues in the CDR3. From germline, CDR1 is MNHEY and CDR2 SVGEGT. The CDR3 DNA reads as TGTGCCAGCAGTTACGTCGGGGGGGCCTTTACAGATACGCAGTATTTT. Translation gives CASSYVGGAFTDTQYF.

The chain couples TRBV5-1 to TRBJ1-1, with D tentatively TRBD1 (5 bases). The CDR3 loop spans 18 amino acids. V lost 5 bases, J lost 5 bases, and 28 bases lay in between. CDR1 and CDR2 from the germline V gene are SGHRS and YFSETQ. CDR3 coding DNA: TGCGCCAGCAGTTACAAATCACAGGTACAAGGGTTTTTAACTGAAGCTTTCTTT. It encodes CASSYKSQVQGFLTEAFF.

The chain combines TRBV27 with TRBJ1-6; D perhaps matches TRBD1 (6 bases). Germline V gene sequence: CDR1 MNHEY, CDR2 SMNVEV (reference sequence). This CDR3 comprises 14 residues. The germline V and J ends were trimmed by 5 bases and 6 bases, with 11 bases remaining between them. The CDR3 sequence is CASSNTGRNSPLHF. Here the CDR3 DNA reads TGTGCCAGCAGTAACACAGGGCGTAATTCACCCCTCCACTTT.

The CDR3 is CASSHQDRGPGNTIYF. The CDR3 nucleotides read TGTGCCAGCAGCCACCAGGACAGGGGGCCTGGAAACACCATATATTTT. The chain recombines TRBV3-1 (or the pseudogene TRBV3-2) with TRBJ1-3, with 11 positions matching TRBD1. Germline V gene data show CDR1 as LGHDT and CDR2 as YNNKEL (reference sequence). The CDR3 has 16 amino acids. The V gene end was trimmed by 3 bases and the J gene end by 2 bases; junction bases not matched to a gene: 3.

The rearrangement joins TRBV18 to TRBJ1-2; D remains unclear. V lost 4 bases, J lost 2 bases, and 8 bases lay in between. Germline CDR1 reads KGHSH; CDR2 reads LQKENI. The CDR3 totals 13 residues. The CDR3 DNA reads TGTGCCAGCTCACTCGGTGCCAACTATGGCTACACCTTC. Encoded protein: CASSLGANYGYTF.

This chain links TRBV6-5 with TRBJ1-5; D is undetermined. Between the trimmed V and J ends, which lost 4 bases and 2 bases, there was a span of 12 bases. Germline values: CDR1 MNHEY, CDR2 SVGAGI. The CDR3 has 15 amino acids. The CDR3 nucleotides are TGTGCCAGCAGTTTGGGGAGATGGGGCAATCAGCCCCAGCATTTT. Protein sequence: CASSLGRWGNQPQHF.

In this sample, this clone turned up once. V is TRBV7-8 and J is TRBJ1-3; 7 bases are shared with TRBD1. Germline CDR1 SGHVS, CDR2 FQNEAQ. The ends lost 5 bases at V and 0 bases at J; junction bases unmatched: 4. This CDR3 is 15 amino acids long. The CDR3 region has the DNA TGTGCCAGCAGCCCGGACAGGTCCTCTGGAAACACCATATATTTT. Amino acid sequence: CASSPDRSSGNTIYF.

V gene TRBV6-5 combines with J gene TRBJ1-5; 9 bases align to TRBD1. V lost 4 bases and J lost 4; bases outside the gene matches: 5. Germline V gene data show CDR1 as MNHEY and CDR2 as SVGAGI. This CDR3 spans 15 amino acids. In nucleotides, the CDR3 is TGTGCCAGCAGTTCCACAGGGGGCGGAAATCAGCCCCAGCATTTT. Its translation is CASSSTGGGNQPQHF.

The chain carries TRBV28 and TRBJ1-4; 8 nucleotides line up with TRBD1. The germline CDR1 and CDR2 sequences are MDHEN and SYDVKM. The CDR3 sequence is 14 residues long. V lost 5 bases to trimming and J lost 8 bases; unmatched junction nucleotides: 7. The CDR3 loop reads CASSPGQGREKLFF. CDR3 sequence (DNA): TGTGCCAGCAGTCCAGGACAGGGTAGGGAAAAACTGTTTTTT.

This chain uses TRBV10-1 with TRBJ1-1, with TRBD1 identical over 7 bases. V lost 3 bases to trimming and J lost 10 bases; unmatched junction nucleotides: 8. The CDR3 is made up of 13 amino acids. The V gene's germline CDR1 is WNHNN and CDR2 SYGVQD (reference sequence). The CDR3: CASSDPRGSVAFF. The CDR3 DNA reads TGCGCCAGCAGTGATCCCAGGGGGTCGGTAGCTTTCTTT.

The chain links TRBV11-3 to TRBJ2-4; 10 positions agree with TRBD1. Germline CDR1 and CDR2: SGHNT and YENEEA. V trimming: 3 bases; J trimming: 8 bases; junction bases outside the gene matches: 7. The CDR3 is made up of 15 amino acids. The CDR3 DNA follows: TGTGCCAGCAGCTTTGGGGCGGGACAGGGGCACATTCAGTACTTC. The encoded protein is CASSFGAGQGHIQYF. Based on the CDR3 plus reference TRBV11-3 and TRBJ2-4, the full variable domain is EAGVVQSPRYKIIEKKQPVAFWCNPISGHNTLYWYLQNLGQGPELLIRYENEEAVDDSQLPKDRFSAERLKGVDSTLKIQPAELGDSAVYLCASSFGAGQGHIQYFGAGTRLSVL.

This chain links TRBV7-2 with TRBJ2-2, with 10 bases aligning to TRBD2. The junction had 5 bases not matched to a gene; V was cut back by 8 bases and J by 2 bases. CDR1 SGHTA and CDR2 FQGNSA come from the germline V gene. The CDR3 has 15 residues. CDR3 protein: CASLGLAVNTGELFF. DNA of the CDR3: TGTGCCAGCTTAGGACTAGCGGTAAACACCGGGGAGCTGTTTTTT.

V gene TRBV11-3 combines with J gene TRBJ2-5; D call uncertain. This CDR3 contains 13 residues. Trimming cost V 1 base and J 7 bases, with 10 bases left between them. CDR1 is SGHNT and CDR2 is YENEEA in the germline V gene. CDR3 nucleotide sequence: TGTGCCAGCAGCTTAGGGGCCCTTGGGACCCAGTACTTC. Translation gives CASSLGALGTQYF.

This chain connects TRBV6-6 to TRBJ1-2; TRBD1 aligns across 10 bases. CDR3 length: 13 amino acids. V was clipped by 7 bases and J by 8 bases; unmatched bases: 7. CDR1 and CDR2 from the germline V gene are MNHNY and SVGAGI (reference sequence). The DNA for the CDR3 is TGTGCCAGCACCCCGACAGGGGGCGGAGGCTACACCTTC. This codes for CASTPTGGGGYTF.

This chain links TRBV6-2 or TRBV6-3 with TRBJ2-1; possible D gene TRBD2, 5 bases. CDR1 MNHEY and CDR2 SVGEGT come from the germline V gene. This CDR3 has 14 residues. V lost 6 bases and J 4 bases, leaving 13 bases between the germline ends. CDR3 nucleotides: TGTGCCAGCAGCCCTGGATGGGAGTACAATGAGCAGTTCTTC. This sequence encodes CASSPGWEYNEQFF.

V gene TRBV5-5 combines with J gene TRBJ2-7, with D tentatively TRBD2 (5 bases). Trimming left V 1 base short and J 0 bases short, with 14 bases between. CDR3 length: 16 amino acids. Germline lookup yields CDR1 SGHKS and CDR2 YYEKEE (reference sequence). CDR3 in amino acids: CASSLLWTGDSYEQYF. Written as DNA, the CDR3 is TGTGCCAGCAGCTTGCTCTGGACTGGGGACTCCTACGAGCAGTACTTC.

J is TRBJ1-6 and V is TRBV5-1; D ambiguous. The length of the CDR3 is 17 residues. Trimming cost V 0 bases and J 6 bases, with 16 bases left between them. Germline CDR1 is SGHRS and CDR2 is YFSETQ. For the CDR3, the DNA is TGCGCCAGCAGCTTGGCCCTCGGGGTCTCTAGTAATTCACCCCTCCACTTT. Protein product: CASSLALGVSSNSPLHF.

CDR3 sequence (DNA): TGTGCCATCAGTGATACGGACAGGGAGAACACTGAAGCTTTCTTT. Protein sequence: CAISDTDRENTEAFF. The rearrangement joins TRBV10-3 to TRBJ1-1; 8 nucleotides align to TRBD1. The CDR3 is 15 amino acids. Germline loops: CDR1 ENHRY, CDR2 SYGVKD. With 3 bases clipped from V and 1 base from J, the junction kept 4 bases outside the gene matches.

This clone has only a few counts. V usage is TRBV2 and J usage is TRBJ1-5, with 7 positions matching TRBD1. The CDR3 length is 14 residues. The germline gives CDR1 SNHLY, CDR2 FYNNEI. Unmatched junction bases numbered 3, after V lost 6 bases and J lost 1 base. CDR3 DNA: TGTGCCAGCAGCCAACAGGGGAGCAATCAGCCCCAGCATTTT. Translated: CASSQQGSNQPQHF.

The chain uses TRBV7-6 and TRBJ1-6; D not certain. CDR1 and CDR2 (germline): SGHVS, FNYEAQ. The CDR3 is made up of 15 amino acids. V was shortened by 3 bases and J by 0 bases, with 6 bases between the two germline ends. The CDR3 DNA reads as TGTGCCAGCAGCTTCCGTAGCTCCTATAATTCACCCCTCCACTTT. Amino acids: CASSFRSSYNSPLHF. Drawing the rest from reference TRBV7-6 and TRBJ1-6, the complete variable domain is GAGVSQSPRYKVTKRGQDVALRCDPISGHVSLYWYRQALGQGPEFLTYFNYEAQQDKSGLPNDRFSAERPEGSISTLTIQRTEQRDSAMYRCASSFRSSYNSPLHFGNGTRLTVT.

The V call is TRBV7-3, the J call TRBJ2-1, with a tentative D call TRBD2 (6 bases). The CDR3 is made up of 16 amino acids. Deletions cut 6 bases from V and 9 bases from J, with 24 bases between. Germline V CDR1 and CDR2: SGHTA, FQGTGA. In nucleotides, the CDR3 is TGTGCCAGCAGTAAGACACCTTCCGTTGGGGGAGGTGAGCAGTTCTTC. It translates to CASSKTPSVGGGEQFF.

The chain combines TRBV3-1 (or the pseudogene TRBV3-2) with TRBJ2-2, with D unclear. Germline CDR1 and CDR2: LGHDT and YNNKEL (reference sequence). V lost 4 bases and J lost 4, with 10 bases in between. The CDR3 consists of 14 residues. The CDR3 DNA follows: TGTGCCAGCAGCCTACCGGGTCTCACCGGGGAGCTGTTTTTT. Amino acids: CASSLPGLTGELFF.

The chain has TRBV5-5 and TRBJ1-2; 7 positions match TRBD1. Per germline, CDR1 SGHKS and CDR2 YYEKEE (reference sequence). CDR3 length: 17 residues. The V and J ends lost 0 bases and 2 bases, in that order; junction bases with no gene match: 10. The CDR3 region has the DNA TGTGCCAGCAGCTTGGTGGCGACAGGGAGATGGAACTATGGCTACACCTTC. Translating gives CASSLVATGRWNYGYTF.

The CDR3 coding sequence is TGTGCCAGCAGCCCCCGGCGGCCCGGGGCCAACGTCCTGACTTTC. This encodes CASSPRRPGANVLTF. The chain couples TRBV7-8 to TRBJ2-6; no clear D. With 5 bases removed from V and 4 bases from J, the gap between germline ends came to 12 bases. This CDR3 contains 15 residues. CDR1 and CDR2 (germline): SGHVS, FQNEAQ.